The entry that follows covers one T cell receptor (beta chain) sequence. Its antigen is as yet unknown. Preparation of the TCRbeta library used unique molecular identifiers. TCRdb processed the PCR reads anew with MiXCR; each CDR3 protein has one entry. The repertoire holds 500,000 to 750,000 distinct CDR3 sequences, around 27% seen once, with around a third in the top ten. These data come from a study of T-cell reconstitution after alpha-beta-depleted transplantation in children. In germline, CDR1 is MDHEN, CDR2 SYDVKM. Trimming took off 6 bases at V and 3 bases at J, with 12 bases between the two ends. CDR3 size: 14 residues. Study-level results: T-cell counts and diversity at one year post-transplant came mainly from newly produced T cells. The study traced high day-60 TCRbeta diversity in some patients to surviving recipient T cells and thymic progenitors. Roughly two months post-transplant, alpha-beta T cells reportedly originated from several hundred graft clones that had expanded.

The rearrangement uses TRBV28 and TRBJ1-3, with D hard to call. Sequencing was performed on PBMCs, taken before TCRalphabeta/CD19-depleted stem cell transplant. The clonotype was recovered from a boy under three years old with Wiskott-Aldrich syndrome, due to receive a stem cell transplant. The DNA for the CDR3 is TGTGCCAGCAGCCCCACTGCCGTTGGAAACACCATATATTTT. Translating it yields CASSPTAVGNTIYF.